This TCR beta chain was documented in a study of cytomegalovirus exposure and HLA in healthy donors. About the study: Clustering assigned 81% of the approximately 400 genotyped donors to the Caucasian-associated ancestry cluster.

Germline lookup yields CDR1 SGDLS and CDR2 YYNGEE. Trimming removed 2 bases from V and 7 bases from J, with 9 bases in between. The CDR3 spans 13 residues. Points on this clone: The antigen is unknown.

In the PCR, 60 Vbeta and 13 Jbeta primers were used. Original analysis: In a later analysis, of tens of millions of unique beta chains, roughly 9.9 million appeared in at least two donors. Method: immunoSEQ multiplex PCR; TCRdb's copy keeps in-frame clones and lacks some. The V and J calls and clone size are taken from that table; D and trimming were inferred from the DNA. The sample contains under 200,000 clones, more than 80% of which appear only once. Study results and limitations: It has been reported that TCR beta sequences accurately predicted the HLA-A and HLA-B alleles of most subjects. Earlier findings revealed that most TCR beta V segments proved productive either about 87% or about 30% of the time.

Sequencing was done on a sample of PBMCs. This chain joins TRBV9 and TRBJ2-2, with D tentatively TRBD2 (6 bases). This receptor was taken from a woman in her forties or fifties in good health and CMV-seronegative. The CDR3 reads CASSVAGYGELFF. The CDR3 nucleotides read TGTGCCAGCAGCGTCGCGGGGTACGGGGAGCTGTTTTTT.